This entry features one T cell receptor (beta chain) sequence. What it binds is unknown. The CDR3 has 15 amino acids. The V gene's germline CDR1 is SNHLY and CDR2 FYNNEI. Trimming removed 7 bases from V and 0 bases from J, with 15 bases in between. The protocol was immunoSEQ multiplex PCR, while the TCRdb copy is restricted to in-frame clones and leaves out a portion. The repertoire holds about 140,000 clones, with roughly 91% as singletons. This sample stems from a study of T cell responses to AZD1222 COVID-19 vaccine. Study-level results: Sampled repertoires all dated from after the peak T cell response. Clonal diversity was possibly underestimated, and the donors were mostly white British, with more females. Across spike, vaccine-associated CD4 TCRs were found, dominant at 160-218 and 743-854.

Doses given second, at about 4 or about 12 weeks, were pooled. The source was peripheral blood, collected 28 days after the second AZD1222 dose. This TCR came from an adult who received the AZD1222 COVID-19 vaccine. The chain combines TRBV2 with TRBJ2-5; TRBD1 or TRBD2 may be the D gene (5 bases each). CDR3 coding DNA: TGTGCCAGCAATCGGCAGGGACCGAACCAAGAGACCCAGTACTTC. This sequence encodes CASNRQGPNQETQYF.